The rows below give T cell receptor beta chains drawn from one sample of a study of cytomegalovirus exposure and HLA in healthy donors. Data came from immunoSEQ multiplex PCR; TCRdb stores just in-frame clones and leaves some out. The table lists some 120,000 clones, under 90% of them singletons. The sample taken for sequencing was PBMCs. The receptors derive from a woman aged 25 to 45 in good health and CMV-seronegative. Both conserved end residues are trimmed from each CDR3. The order of the fields is V gene, D gene, CDR3 protein. D genes are given only for firm matches.

TRBV7-9 | - | ASRIGQGNTIY
TRBV11-3 | - | ASSSGRENTEAF
TRBV7-2 | TRBD2 | ASSPPGTSGGVTYNEQF
TRBV7-2 | - | ASSPDSFGNQPQH
TRBV11-3 | TRBD1 | ASSLDWTGGAEQY
TRBV2 | TRBD2 | ASSARGGSTDTQY
TRBV27 | TRBD1 | ASRGQINQPQH
TRBV9 | TRBD1 | ASSADRDRGLGAEAF
TRBV30 | - | AWKGPGRGDTGELF
TRBV10-2 | TRBD1 | ASRDRDRVNTGELF
TRBV7-9 | - | ASSSRVYTQY
TRBV18 | TRBD2 | ASSPGLADTDTQY
TRBV30 | - | AWSGDSNQPQH